The T cell receptor (beta chain) under discussion was sequenced for a study of blood T cell repertoires in COVID-19. Study context: Spain, Italy and the United States supplied samples that represented acute and convalescent COVID-19. PBMCs, B-cell-depleted T cells, or T cells provided the cDNA or gDNA that made up the material.

Original processing notes: How many nucleated cells were present was estimated from reference gene primer amplification. Data came from immunoSEQ multiplex PCR; TCRdb stores just in-frame clones and leaves some out. Clone size and V and J calls were adopted from that table, with D and trimming inferred from the DNA. The sample consists of about 49,000 clones, over 80% of them appearing once. In its sample, this clone was seen once. Deletions cut 6 bases from V and 7 bases from J, with 22 bases between. The CDR3 length is 15 residues. Germline CDR1 and CDR2: SGHVS and FQNEAQ. The sample consisted of peripheral blood. The rearrangement uses TRBV7-8 and TRBJ2-7, with TRBD1 as a possible D gene (5 bases). This receptor was identified in a woman older than 75 with COVID-19, enrolled during active disease. The CDR3 protein is CASSRRQSSVEEQYF. The CDR3 nucleotides read TGTGCCAGCAGTAGGAGACAGTCCTCGGTGGAAGAGCAGTACTTC. Based on the CDR3 plus reference TRBV7-8 and TRBJ2-7, the full variable domain is GAGVSQSPRYKVAKRGQDVALRCDPISGHVSLFWYQQALGQGPEFLTYFQNEAQLDKSGLPSDRFFAERPEGSVSTLKIQRTQQEDSAVYLCASSRRQSSVEEQYFGPGTRLTVT.